This TCR beta chain was retrieved from a study of tumor-infiltrating lymphocytes in primary liver carcinoma. This CDR3 has 12 amino acids. Trimming at V came to 6 bases and at J to 7 bases, leaving 8 bases not matched to a gene. The germline CDR1 and CDR2 sequences are SQVTM and ANQGSEA. Both RNA and DNA were isolated together from about 20-30 mg of bulk tissue that had not been sorted. Viable tumor cell content exceeded 90% in every tumor sample. From approximately 0.5 ug of total RNA, TCR beta-specific cDNA was reverse-transcribed using a constant-region primer. Libraries for TCR beta were built through three nested multiplex PCR rounds, which together made up a slightly modified ARM-PCR procedure. Researchers ran the first two PCR rounds for approximately 10 cycles each with TRBV1-TRBV30 forward primers and a C-beta reverse primer. TCRdb called the multiplex PCR reads again in MiXCR, with one record for every CDR3 protein. Of approximately 40,000 distinct CDR3 sequences in the sample, roughly 74% were seen once.

Sequenced sample: liver tumor tissue from sampling region 4. Subset specified: tumor region T4, right-lateral pole. This receptor was taken from a middle-aged man with primary liver carcinoma and hepatitis B virus infection. The rearrangement uses TRBV29-1 and TRBJ2-7; 8 bases are a match to TRBD2. CDR3 residues: CSVTDGRGEQYF. DNA for the CDR3: TGCAGCGTAACCGACGGGAGGGGAGAGCAGTACTTC.